The entry below gives a single T cell receptor beta chain sequence along with its context. This entry comes from a study of shared clonotypes between healthy human individuals. Germline V gene lookup returns CDR1 MDHEN and CDR2 SYDVKM. V trimming: 3 bases; J trimming: 1 base; junction bases outside the gene matches: 11. The CDR3 runs to 18 residues. Data came from immunoSEQ multiplex PCR; TCRdb stores just in-frame clones and leaves some out. Among millions of clones listed, 90% to 95% were seen once. Selected positively for CCR7 and CD45RO-negative, naive CD8 cells excluded terminally differentiated effector memory CD45RA+ cells.

The chain employs TRBV28 and TRBJ2-5; 10 nucleotides agree with TRBD1. The sample consisted of naive CD8+ T cells from PBMCs. The TCR comes from a young man in good health. Some clones in this sample may be carry-over from other donors' samples. The CDR3 region is CASSFDPGQGTRQETQYF. The CDR3 nucleotides are TGTGCCAGCAGTTTCGATCCGGGACAGGGGACCCGCCAAGAGACCCAGTACTTC. Combining the CDR3 with reference TRBV28 and TRBJ2-5 gives the whole variable domain DVKVTQSSRYLVKRTGEKVFLECVQDMDHENMFWYRQDPGLGLRLIYFSYDVKMKEKGDIPEGYSVSREKKERFSLILESASTNQTSMYLCASSFDPGQGTRQETQYFGPGTRLLVL.